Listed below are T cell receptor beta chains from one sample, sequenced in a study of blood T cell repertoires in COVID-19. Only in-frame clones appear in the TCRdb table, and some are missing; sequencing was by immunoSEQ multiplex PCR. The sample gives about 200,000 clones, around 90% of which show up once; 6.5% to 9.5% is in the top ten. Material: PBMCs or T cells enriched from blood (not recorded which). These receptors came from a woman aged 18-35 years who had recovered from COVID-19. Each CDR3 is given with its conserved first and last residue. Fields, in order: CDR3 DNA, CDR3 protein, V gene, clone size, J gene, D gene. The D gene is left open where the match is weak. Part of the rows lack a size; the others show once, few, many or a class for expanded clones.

CDR3nt: TGTGCCAGCAGCTTGGCCCGTCCCGACAGGGTAGGCACTGAAGCTTTCTTT
CDR3aa: CASSLARPDRVGTEAFF
v_gene: TRBV5-4
abundance: NA
j_gene: TRBJ1-1
d_gene: TRBD1

CDR3nt: TGTGCCATCAGTGGGGCAGACAATCAGCCCCAGCATTTT
CDR3aa: CAISGADNQPQHF
v_gene: TRBV10-3
abundance: few
j_gene: TRBJ1-5
d_gene: NA

CDR3nt: TGTGCCAGCGGGGGAGGAGAGACCCAGTACTTC
CDR3aa: CASGGGETQYF
v_gene: TRBV6-5
abundance: NA
j_gene: TRBJ2-5
d_gene: NA

CDR3nt: TGCGCCAGCAGCTTGGGACAAAATAATGAAAAACTGTTTTTT
CDR3aa: CASSLGQNNEKLFF
v_gene: TRBV5-1
abundance: NA
j_gene: TRBJ1-4
d_gene: NA

CDR3nt: TGCGCCAGCAGCCACCTTCTCCGGGAGTCAGATACGCAGTATTTT
CDR3aa: CASSHLLRESDTQYF
v_gene: TRBV4-1
abundance: NA
j_gene: TRBJ2-3
d_gene: NA

CDR3nt: TGCGCCAGCAGCCTCGGACAGGACTACGAGCAGTACTTC
CDR3aa: CASSLGQDYEQYF
v_gene: TRBV5-1
abundance: NA
j_gene: TRBJ2-7
d_gene: TRBD1

CDR3nt: TGTGCCAGCAGTTACGCCCCGGACAGGGGAAACACCATATATTTT
CDR3aa: CASSYAPDRGNTIYF
v_gene: TRBV6-2/TRBV6-3
abundance: few
j_gene: TRBJ1-3
d_gene: TRBD1

CDR3nt: TGTGCCAGCACACTAGGGTTCCGCTCTGGGGCCAACGTCCTGACTTTC
CDR3aa: CASTLGFRSGANVLTF
v_gene: TRBV19
abundance: NA
j_gene: TRBJ2-6
d_gene: NA

CDR3nt: TGTGCCAGCAGCTTATTCCGGGGGGGACAGGGCTCGGGAGAGCAGTTCTTC
CDR3aa: CASSLFRGGQGSGEQFF
v_gene: TRBV11-2
abundance: NA
j_gene: TRBJ2-1
d_gene: NA

CDR3nt: TGTGCCAGCAGTTTATCCGGACAGGGAAGCAATCAGCCCCAGCATTTT
CDR3aa: CASSLSGQGSNQPQHF
v_gene: TRBV28
abundance: NA
j_gene: TRBJ1-5
d_gene: TRBD1

CDR3nt: TGTGCCAGTCAACCACAGGGGGCGGGCGGGGAGCTGTTTTTT
CDR3aa: CASQPQGAGGELFF
v_gene: TRBV19
abundance: NA
j_gene: TRBJ2-2
d_gene: TRBD1

CDR3nt: TGTGCCAGCAGTTCCCGTATGAACACCGGGGAGCTGTTTTTT
CDR3aa: CASSSRMNTGELFF
v_gene: TRBV6-5
abundance: NA
j_gene: TRBJ2-2
d_gene: NA

CDR3nt: TGTGCCAGCAGCGCCAGGGGAAAGGGCTCCTATAATTCACCCCTCCACTTT
CDR3aa: CASSARGKGSYNSPLHF
v_gene: TRBV2
abundance: NA
j_gene: TRBJ1-6
d_gene: NA

CDR3nt: TGTGCCAGCAGCTCCACAGGGGGGCAAACTAATGAAAAACTGTTTTTT
CDR3aa: CASSSTGGQTNEKLFF
v_gene: TRBV9
abundance: NA
j_gene: TRBJ1-4
d_gene: TRBD1

CDR3nt: TGTGCCAGCAGCCAACCTAGCGGGGGGCGGTACGAGCAGTACTTC
CDR3aa: CASSQPSGGRYEQYF
v_gene: TRBV3-1/TRBV3-2
abundance: once
j_gene: TRBJ2-7
d_gene: TRBD2

CDR3nt: TGTGCCAGTAGGACAGGGACGAACACTGAAGCTTTCTTT
CDR3aa: CASRTGTNTEAFF
v_gene: TRBV19
abundance: NA
j_gene: TRBJ1-1
d_gene: TRBD1

CDR3nt: TGTGCCAGCAGCTGGTCCCAGGGGGCCCTCCACTTT
CDR3aa: CASSWSQGALHF
v_gene: TRBV11-2
abundance: NA
j_gene: TRBJ1-6
d_gene: TRBD1

CDR3nt: TGTGCCAGCAGCCTGTTCGAGGGAAGAGCTGGAAACACCATATATTTT
CDR3aa: CASSLFEGRAGNTIYF
v_gene: TRBV3-1/TRBV3-2
abundance: few
j_gene: TRBJ1-3
d_gene: NA

CDR3nt: TGTGCCAGCAGTTACGCTATGGGGGGGCGGTTCATAGTTGGCTACACCTTC
CDR3aa: CASSYAMGGRFIVGYTF
v_gene: TRBV28
abundance: NA
j_gene: TRBJ1-2
d_gene: NA

CDR3nt: TGTGCCAGTAGGACAGACAGGGTCCGTGGCTACACCTTC
CDR3aa: CASRTDRVRGYTF
v_gene: TRBV19
abundance: once
j_gene: TRBJ1-2
d_gene: TRBD1

CDR3nt: TGCGCCAGCAGCCAGCTTAGGCGGGGGGTTTATACGCAGTATTTT
CDR3aa: CASSQLRRGVYTQYF
v_gene: TRBV4-1
abundance: NA
j_gene: TRBJ2-3
d_gene: TRBD2

CDR3nt: TGTGCCAGTAGTTCCCTCGTCGGGCGGGGGGCTCCGACTGGGATGAACACTGAAGCTTTCTTT
CDR3aa: CASSSLVGRGAPTGMNTEAFF
v_gene: TRBV19
abundance: once
j_gene: TRBJ1-1
d_gene: NA

CDR3nt: TGCACCTCAGGGTTACCGCCCTACGAGCAGTACTTC
CDR3aa: CTSGLPPYEQYF
v_gene: TRBV29-1
abundance: NA
j_gene: TRBJ2-7
d_gene: NA

CDR3nt: TGTGCCAGCAGCGGAGGGTCCACGAATCAGCCCCAGCATTTT
CDR3aa: CASSGGSTNQPQHF
v_gene: TRBV9
abundance: NA
j_gene: TRBJ1-5
d_gene: NA

CDR3nt: TGTGCCAGCAGTTTTGGAGGTACCGGGGAGCTGTTTTTT
CDR3aa: CASSFGGTGELFF
v_gene: TRBV12-3/TRBV12-4
abundance: NA
j_gene: TRBJ2-2
d_gene: NA

CDR3nt: TGTGCCAGCAGCTCGTCAGCGGGGGCCGGCTACGAGCAGTACTTC
CDR3aa: CASSSSAGAGYEQYF
v_gene: TRBV7-3
abundance: once
j_gene: TRBJ2-7
d_gene: TRBD2

CDR3nt: TGTGCCAGCAGCTCCGGGTTCTATGGCTACACCTTC
CDR3aa: CASSSGFYGYTF
v_gene: TRBV11-2
abundance: NA
j_gene: TRBJ1-2
d_gene: NA

CDR3nt: TGTGCCAGTAGTATGTCTCAACTAGCGGGGGGCGGGTATACGCAGTATTTT
CDR3aa: CASSMSQLAGGGYTQYF
v_gene: TRBV19
abundance: NA
j_gene: TRBJ2-3
d_gene: TRBD2

CDR3nt: TGTGCCTGGAGTGTACTTGGTACAGGGGCAGCCTTC
CDR3aa: CAWSVLGTGAAF
v_gene: TRBV30
abundance: NA
j_gene: TRBJ1-2
d_gene: TRBD1

CDR3nt: TGTGCCAGCAGTCACGACCTTCGGGTCATCTACGAGCAGTACTTC
CDR3aa: CASSHDLRVIYEQYF
v_gene: TRBV6-2/TRBV6-3
abundance: few
j_gene: TRBJ2-7
d_gene: NA

CDR3nt: TGTGCTAGTGGTTTCGGACAGGAAAGGGGCAATCAGCCCCAGCATTTT
CDR3aa: CASGFGQERGNQPQHF
v_gene: TRBV12-5
abundance: NA
j_gene: TRBJ1-5
d_gene: TRBD1

CDR3nt: TGTGCCATCAGCCTCCACTTGATACAGGGAGAGACCGGGGAGCTGTTTTTT
CDR3aa: CAISLHLIQGETGELFF
v_gene: TRBV10-3
abundance: NA
j_gene: TRBJ2-2
d_gene: NA